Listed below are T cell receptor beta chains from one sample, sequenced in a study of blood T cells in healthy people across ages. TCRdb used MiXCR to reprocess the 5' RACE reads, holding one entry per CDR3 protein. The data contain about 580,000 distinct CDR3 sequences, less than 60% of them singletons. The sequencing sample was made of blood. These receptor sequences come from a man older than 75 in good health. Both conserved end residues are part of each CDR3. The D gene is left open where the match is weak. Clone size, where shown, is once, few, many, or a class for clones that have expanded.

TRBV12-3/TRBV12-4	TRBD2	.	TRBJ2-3	TGTGCCAGCGGGTTTGAGGGGACTAGCGGGAGGACAGATACGCAGTATTTT	CASGFEGTSGRTDTQYF
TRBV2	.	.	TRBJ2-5	TGTGCCAGCAGGGCAGGGTGGGTCGGAGAGACCCAGTACTTC	CASRAGWVGETQYF
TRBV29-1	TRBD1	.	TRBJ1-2	TGCAGCGCCGCAGGGGGTCCTTATGGCTACACCTTC	CSAAGGPYGYTF
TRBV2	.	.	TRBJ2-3	TGTGCCAGCAGTGGAACCGGGACGGTAGATACGCAGTATTTT	CASSGTGTVDTQYF
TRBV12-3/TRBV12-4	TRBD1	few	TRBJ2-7	TGTGCCAGCAGTTTTTCCAGGGGGCCCAACGAGCAGTACTTC	CASSFSRGPNEQYF
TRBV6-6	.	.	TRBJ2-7	TGTGCCAGCAGTTACTCCAAGACAGTAACCTACGAGCAGTACTTC	CASSYSKTVTYEQYF
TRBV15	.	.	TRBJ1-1	TGTGCCACCAGCAATCAGGGCCTAGGCACTGAAGCTTTCTTT	CATSNQGLGTEAFF
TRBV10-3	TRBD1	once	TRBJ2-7	TGTGCCATCAGTGGGACAGGCTCCTACGAGCAGTACTTC	CAISGTGSYEQYF
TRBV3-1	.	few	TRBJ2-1	TGTGCCAGCAGCCAACGGAGGGGCTCCTACAATGAGCAGTTCTTC	CASSQRRGSYNEQFF
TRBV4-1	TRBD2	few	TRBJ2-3	TGCGCCAGCAGCCAAACCTACCAGCTAGCGGGGGACACAGATACGCAGTATTTT	CASSQTYQLAGDTDTQYF
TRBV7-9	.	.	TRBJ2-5	TGTGCCAGCAGCCTCCGGGAGACCAAGCTTGAGACCCAGTACTTC	CASSLRETKLETQYF
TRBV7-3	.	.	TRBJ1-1	TGTGCCAGCAGCCCTGACAGGAAGATGATAGCCACTGAAGCTTTCTTT	CASSPDRKMIATEAFF
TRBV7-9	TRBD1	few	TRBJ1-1	TGTGCCAGCAGCCCACCGGGACAGGGGGCTGAAGCTTTCTTT	CASSPPGQGAEAFF
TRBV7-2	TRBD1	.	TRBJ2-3	TGTGCCAGCGGGAAGGGGGCAAGCACAGATACGCAGTATTTT	CASGKGASTDTQYF
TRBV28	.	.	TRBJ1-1	TGTGCCAGCAGTCCTCCGGGACCGAGAATGAACACTGAAGCTTTCTTT	CASSPPGPRMNTEAFF
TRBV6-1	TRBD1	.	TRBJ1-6	TGTGCCAGCAGACCAACGCTGGAAAACAGGGGTGGGAATTCACCCCTCCACTTT	CASRPTLENRGGNSPLHF
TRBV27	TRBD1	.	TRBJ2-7	TGTGCCAGCAGTTCACAACAGGGGGCCTACGAGCAGTACTTC	CASSSQQGAYEQYF
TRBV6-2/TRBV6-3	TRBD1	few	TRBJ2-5	TGTGCCAGCCAAACCATTCGGGACAGGGGGTCGGAGACCCAGTACTTC	CASQTIRDRGSETQYF
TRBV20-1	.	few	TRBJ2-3	TGCAGTCCCCTCGGCGGGGCCGGGGGAGATACGCAGTATTTT	CSPLGGAGGDTQYF
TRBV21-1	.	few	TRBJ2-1	TGTGCCAGCAGCCTCGACCCACTGGTAGATGAGCAGTTCTTC	CASSLDPLVDEQFF
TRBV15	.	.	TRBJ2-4	TGTGCCACCAGCAGAGTAGCGGACAAAAACATTCAGTACTTC	CATSRVADKNIQYF